The sequence of this TCR beta chain was determined in a study of blood T cells in healthy people across ages (dated by TCRdb to about 2015). With regard to the full study: Template switching captured roughly one uniquely barcoded TCR beta cDNA molecule per two T cells in model experiments. Age-related changes in TCR beta repertoire diversity were measured in the study by deep sequencing normalized with unique cDNA molecular identifiers. Donors were grouped into four age groups: young (average roughly 16 years), middle-aged (roughly 37), aged (around 56) and long-lived (around 82). The study analyzed two additional independent replicas of 1 million unique cDNA reads from the same blood draw for two donors, one aged 18 to 30 and one aged 80 or older. Study-wide findings and limitations: A strong correlation was found between observed TCR beta diversity and the percentage of naive T cells measured by flow cytometry. Because donor CMV infection status was unknown, age-related changes in expanded clonotypes were potentially confounded. As age increased, observed TCR beta diversity per million T cells dropped in a roughly linear way, and a significant reduction was already evident by age about 36. Estimates of total diversity based on one million sequenced T cells were considered lower bounds and underestimates. Conclusive comparison of naive and antigen-experienced compartments was prevented by the profiling of bulk unsorted PBMCs. Compared with the aged group, more naive CD4+ T cells, fewer expanded clones and increased TCR diversity were shown by the long-lived group, suggesting age selection.

Library preparation employed 5' RACE. The sample was run on an Illumina HiSeq 2500. A second PCR of roughly 7 to 11 cycles was run with a J-beta primer mix and a sample-barcoded 5' primer. A unique molecular identifier was introduced onto each TCR beta cDNA molecule by a template-switch 5' adaptor carrying 12 random nucleotides. Each sample yielded at least 3 million CDR3-containing paired-end reads. The Mint cDNA synthesis kit, primed by a TRBC-specific oligonucleotide, was used to synthesize first-strand cDNA from all RNA. All cDNA was treated with uracil-DNA glycosylase and then went through a first 18-cycle PCR with the universal primers M1SS and BC2_uni_R. On the authors' methods: For normalization, 1 million high-quality reads were randomly selected from each sample, with every read carrying a distinct molecular identifier. Instead of being binned into consensus sequences, reads with shared molecular identifiers were discarded. CDR3 identification, clonotype clustering and error correction used MiTCR with a Q25 quality threshold and the strictest error-elimination algorithm. A nonparametric unseen species model with Euler transformation was used to estimate a lower bound on total TCR beta diversity. TCRdb itself trimmed the public reads at Q25 with fastp, ran MiXCR and retained productive beta chains. Rows matching on CDR3 protein sequence are summarized as one entry with the most common DNA and genes. The authors' filters were not applied to this entry. The sample records some 890,000 distinct CDR3 sequences, about 29% of which are singletons. The ten largest clones represent about a tenth of the sample.

The CDR3 covers 15 residues, taking in both the cysteine and the phenylalanine. Only CDR3 DNA remains: 45 bases, in frame from the first base. From a lookup of the germline V gene, CDR1 and CDR2 are SGHRS and YFSETQ. Trimming accounts for 2 bases at V and 2 bases at J, while the number of junction bases matched to no gene is 5. In its sample, this clonotype was seen a few times. It has no known antigen specificity. The input lacks base qualities; no much larger clone sits a single base away. Systemically healthy Caucasian individuals from Russia, 39 in total and aged roughly 6 to 90 years, were included as donors. Approximately 9.3 milliliters of peripheral blood were drawn from each donor into EDTA-treated Vacutainer tubes. Ficoll-Paque density-gradient centrifugation was used to isolate PBMCs, with at least 6.5 million per sample. Trizol reagent was used to extract total RNA from the PBMCs, yielding at least 6 micrograms per sample. The percentages of naive CD45RAhigh/CD27high T cells were determined by flow cytometry on a PBMC aliquot from every donor.

These same records also appear under a second study, on T cells of mothers and their children. The second study, in turn, reports: Donors were nine systemically healthy Caucasian individuals: three mothers and their six children. cDNA synthesis consumed the entire amount of extracted RNA, loaded at around 1.5 ug RNA in each 15 ul reaction. In the second PCR, the M1S primer introduced both the sample barcodes and 2-4 random nucleotides. Over 9.5 million TCR beta CDR3 reads were obtained for each mother, and approximately 3 million reads were obtained for each child. Thymic selection shapes the output of TCR recombination in a similar way in related and unrelated pairs, and inherited differences have a minor effect. Related mother-child pairs always showed normalized repertoire overlap that was slightly higher than in unrelated mother-child pairs, though the difference was never significant. With a sensitivity of approximately 93 clones per million clonotypes, no persistent microchimeric T cell clones were detected. Deep NGS was used in the study to compare the TCR beta repertoires of mothers and children and to look for features that separate related mother-child pairs from unrelated individuals. On average, the children were approximately 11 +/- 4 years old, while the mothers were approximately 40 +/- 4 years old. After adapters were ligated using NEBNext reagents, the libraries underwent 100+100 nt paired-end sequencing on an Illumina HiSeq 2000. Mother and child libraries were prepared a month apart and sequenced in separate runs to prevent cross-contamination. For each donor, between about 500,000 and 2,200,000 distinct TCR beta clonotypes were identified. Naive TCR beta clonotypes were estimated from low-frequency clonotypes matched to each donor's FACS-determined naive share, without sorting.

The sequence was obtained from a woman in her forties in good health. Sequences were obtained from blood. Rearrangement joined TRBV5-1 to TRBJ2-5, and 8 junction bases match TRBD2. Here is the DNA: TGCGCCAGCAGCTTAGGAGCGGGGGCGCAAGAGACCCAGTACTTC. Its protein reads: CASSLGAGAQETQYF.